Detailed here is one TCR beta chain. This sample is drawn from a study of blood T cell repertoires in COVID-19. For the study at large: Material from acute and convalescent COVID-19 was sourced from the United States, Italy and Spain. Sources were T cells, B-cell-depleted T cells, or PBMCs; the material itself was cDNA or gDNA.

In the original processing: The authors estimated nucleated cell counts from reference gene primer amplification. Repertoires were generated with immunoSEQ multiplex PCR, while TCRdb's copy carries only in-frame clones and drops some. V, J and clone size derive from that table, while D and trimming were established from the DNA sequence. The top ten hold approximately 15% of the sample, which has roughly 57,000 clones, around nine tenths seen once. V was cut by 4 bases and J by 2 bases, with 10 bases left in between. The CDR3 covers 13 residues. The V gene's germline CDR1 is SGHTS and CDR2 YDEGEE. The sample consisted of peripheral blood. The sequence derives from a man older than 75 with acute or convalescent COVID-19. The chain carries TRBV5-8 and TRBJ2-7, with a weak D call TRBD1 (6 bases). The CDR3 region is CASSQQGPYEQYF. The CDR3 DNA reads as TGTGCCAGCAGCCAACAGGGACCCTACGAGCAGTACTTC.